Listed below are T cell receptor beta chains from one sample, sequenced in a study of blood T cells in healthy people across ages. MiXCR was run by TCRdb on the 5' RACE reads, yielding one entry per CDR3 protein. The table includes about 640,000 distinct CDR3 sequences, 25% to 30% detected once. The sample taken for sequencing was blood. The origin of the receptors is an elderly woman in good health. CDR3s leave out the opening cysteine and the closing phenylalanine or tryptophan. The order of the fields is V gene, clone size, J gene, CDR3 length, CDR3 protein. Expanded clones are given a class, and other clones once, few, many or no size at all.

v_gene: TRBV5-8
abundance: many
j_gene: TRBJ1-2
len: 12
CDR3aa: ASTQSGWHYGYT

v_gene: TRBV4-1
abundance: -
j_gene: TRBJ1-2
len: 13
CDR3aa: ASSHQGGRGYGYT

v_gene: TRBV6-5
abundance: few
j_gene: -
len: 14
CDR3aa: ASSHSPGQFGYEQY

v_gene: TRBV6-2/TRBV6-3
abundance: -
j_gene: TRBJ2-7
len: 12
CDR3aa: ATTRGANSYEQY

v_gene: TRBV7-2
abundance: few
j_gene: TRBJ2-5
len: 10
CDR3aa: ASSSHMETQY

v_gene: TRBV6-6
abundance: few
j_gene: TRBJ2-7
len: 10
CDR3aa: ASTNRDWEQY

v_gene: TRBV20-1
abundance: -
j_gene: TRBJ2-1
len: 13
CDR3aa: SARKRLSSYNEQF

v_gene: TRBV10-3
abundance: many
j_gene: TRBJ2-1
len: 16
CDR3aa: AISEPTLAGGPYNEQF

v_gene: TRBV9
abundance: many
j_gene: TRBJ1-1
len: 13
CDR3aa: ASSPRMGQISMAF

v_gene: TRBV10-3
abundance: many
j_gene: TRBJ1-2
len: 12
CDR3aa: AINSGTGNYGYT

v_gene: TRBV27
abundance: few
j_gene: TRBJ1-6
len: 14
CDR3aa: ASSLGQGTYNSPLH